This T cell receptor beta chain emerged from a study of T-cell reconstitution after alpha-beta-depleted transplantation in children. Germline V CDR1 and CDR2: LGHDT, YNNKEL (reference sequence). The CDR3 is 12 residues long. V was pared by 1 base and J by 9 bases, with 7 bases between. TCRbeta library construction was performed incorporating unique molecular identifiers. TCRdb re-called the PCR reads through MiXCR, storing one row per CDR3 protein. The sample records approximately 400,000 distinct CDR3 sequences, around 15% being singletons. Study-wide findings and caveats: In patients about two months after transplant, alpha-beta T cells reportedly arose from several hundred expanded graft clones.

Concerning this clonotype: Antigen specificity is unknown.

The sequence was collected from a boy younger than two who had a stem cell transplant for Wiskott-Aldrich syndrome, so the T cells may come from the graft donor. The chain couples TRBV3-1 to TRBJ2-1; D perhaps matches TRBD2 (6 bases). Sequencing used PBMCs, mostly from graft donor cells, obtained 360 days after TCRalphabeta/CD19-depleted stem cell transplant. The chain's CDR3 is CASSQVGGEQFF. The CDR3 DNA sequence: TGTGCCAGCAGCCAAGTGGGGGGTGAGCAGTTCTTC.